The 26 T cell receptor beta chains below were found in one sample sequenced in a study of regulatory T cells in long-lasting Graves disease. Time point described: persistent/refractory GD, antithyroid drugs over 5 years with positive TRAb. RNA from PBMCs was the source of the TCR library. With iRepertoire HTBI primers and Arm-PCR of CDR3 regions, TCR beta libraries were built. MiXCR, run by TCRdb on the multiplex PCR reads, gives a single entry per CDR3 protein. The table has approximately 500,000 distinct CDR3 sequences, 20% to 25% seen once. Sample: peripheral blood mononuclear cells (PBMCs), taken when the disease was refractory, from a patient treated with antithyroid drugs. The receptors derive from a female donor with Graves disease.

About this clonotype itself: A clone one base away is much larger, so this may be a read error. The chain recombines TRBV28 with TRBJ2-7; tentatively, D is TRBD2 (5 bases). The CDR3 is 15 amino acids. CDR1 and CDR2 from the germline V gene are MDHEN and SYDVKM. The CDR3 DNA reads as TGTGCCAGCAGTTTATACGGGATTACGGCCTACGAGCGGTACTTC. Translated: CASSLYGITAYERYF.

This clonotype was seen at least ten times. The V and J genes are TRBV19 and TRBJ1-5, with a tentative D call TRBD1 (6 bases). Germline values: CDR1 LNHDA, CDR2 SQIVND (reference sequence). CDR3 size: 12 residues. The germline V and J ends were trimmed by 6 bases and 6 bases, with 9 bases remaining between them. CDR3 region: CASSVRGQPQHF. CDR3 coding DNA: TGTGCCAGTAGCGTCAGGGGTCAGCCCCAGCATTTT.

The chain joins TRBV5-6 to TRBJ2-7, with TRBD2 identical over 8 bases. V lost 4 bases to trimming and J lost 2 bases; unmatched junction nucleotides: 8. The CDR3 contains 15 residues. Germline V gives CDR1 SGHDT, CDR2 YYEEEE. The chain's CDR3 is CASSRVGTRTYEQYF. In DNA, the CDR3 is TGTGCCAGCAGCCGAGTTGGGACTAGAACCTACGAGCAGTACTTC.

This clonotype was seen a few times. CDR3 residues: CSVPPVMDEEQFF. The CDR3 coding sequence is TGCAGCGTTCCCCCCGTGATGGACGAGGAGCAGTTCTTC. The V gene is TRBV29-1, the J gene TRBJ2-1; D call uncertain. Trimming stripped 5 bases from V and 10 bases from J, with 18 bases between. CDR1 SQVTM and CDR2 ANQGSEA come from the germline V gene. The CDR3 has 13 amino acids.

The CDR3 sequence is CASSSPNRLAGGFVNEQFF. The CDR3, as DNA: TGTGCCAGCAGTTCCCCCAACCGACTAGCGGGAGGGTTCGTCAATGAGCAGTTCTTC. The rearrangement links TRBV12-3 or TRBV12-4 to TRBJ2-1; 14 bases match TRBD2. There are 19 residues in the CDR3. V was clipped by 4 bases and J by 6 bases; unmatched bases: 14.

The rearrangement uses TRBV11-2 and TRBJ1-3, with TRBD1 matching over 8 bases. CDR3 length: 16 amino acids. The germline gives CDR1 SGHAT, CDR2 FQNNGV. With V trimmed by 4 bases and J by 0 bases, 5 bases remained unmatched. CDR3 loop: CASSSNRGSSGNTIYF. Here the CDR3 DNA reads TGTGCCAGCAGCTCTAACAGGGGGAGCTCTGGAAACACCATATATTTT.

The table lists this clonotype with a few counts. This chain joins TRBV7-9 and TRBJ2-5, with D tentatively TRBD1 (6 bases). CDR3 size: 14 residues. V was cut by 10 bases and J by 0 bases, with 15 bases left in between. CDR1 and CDR2 (germline): SEHNR, FQNEAQ (reference sequence). CDR3 nucleotides: TGTGCCACCTCTGACAGGAGATACCAAGAGACCCAGTACTTC. Residues: CATSDRRYQETQYF. Using reference TRBV7-9 and TRBJ2-5 for the parts outside the CDR3, the full variable domain is DTGVSQNPRHKITKRGQNVTFRCDPISEHNRLYWYRQTLGQGPEFLTYFQNEAQLEKSRLLSDRFSAERPKGSFSTLEIQRTEQGDSAMYLCATSDRRYQETQYFGPGTRLLVL.

This chain uses TRBV19 with TRBJ2-5, with TRBD2 matching over 15 bases. CDR3 length: 16 amino acids. Germline V CDR1 and CDR2: LNHDA, SQIVND (reference sequence). V was clipped by 3 bases and J by 5 bases; unmatched bases: 4. The CDR3 DNA reads as TGTGCCAGTAGTATTTCGGGACTAGCGGGAGGCGAGACCCAGTACTTC. This codes for CASSISGLAGGETQYF.

V gene TRBV20-1 combines with J gene TRBJ2-2; 7 nucleotides agree with TRBD2. In germline, CDR1 is DFQATT, CDR2 SNEGSKA (reference sequence). The trim removed 3 bases at V and 0 bases at J, leaving 4 bases unmatched. The CDR3 runs to 15 residues. CDR3 coding DNA: TGCAGTGCTAGGTGGAGCGGGGCGAACACCGGGGAGCTGTTTTTT. As protein: CSARWSGANTGELFF.

This chain joins TRBV7-9 and TRBJ2-3; 8 bases align to TRBD1. Per the germline V gene, CDR1 is SEHNR and CDR2 is FQNEAQ (reference sequence). With 2 bases clipped from V and 11 bases from J, the junction kept 6 bases outside the gene matches. The CDR3 runs to 13 residues. The CDR3 nucleotides read TGTGCCAGCAGCTTAATCGCGGGACAGGAGCAGTATTTT. Translated, it gives CASSLIAGQEQYF.

The genes are TRBV5-1 and TRBJ2-7; 8 bases fit TRBD1. The trim removed 0 bases at V and 4 bases at J, leaving 6 bases unmatched. Germline V gene sequence: CDR1 SGHRS, CDR2 YFSETQ. There are 15 residues in the CDR3. CDR3 in DNA: TGCGCCAGCAGCTTGGTAGCAGGGGGCACGTACGAGCAGTACTTC. Its protein product is CASSLVAGGTYEQYF.

The rearrangement links TRBV12-3 or TRBV12-4 to TRBJ1-6; TRBD1 matches 11 bases. The ends lost 5 bases at V and 10 bases at J; junction bases unmatched: 4. The length of the CDR3 is 14 residues. The CDR3 is CASSRDRGLSPLHF. CDR3 sequence (DNA): TGTGCCAGCAGTCGGGACAGGGGGTTATCACCCCTCCACTTT.

The chain joins TRBV6-1 to TRBJ2-7; D possibly corresponds to TRBD1 (6 bases). Germline loops: CDR1 MNHNS, CDR2 SASEGT. The CDR3 contains 14 residues. V was pared by 7 bases and J by 2 bases, with 15 bases between. The CDR3 nucleotides are TGTGCCAGCACCCCACTCCCAGGGGCCTACGAGCAGTACTTC. Translated: CASTPLPGAYEQYF.

This clonotype was seen a handful of times. V usage is TRBV6-2 or TRBV6-3 and J usage is TRBJ1-1, with D maybe TRBD1 (5 bases). Germline V CDR1 and CDR2: MNHEY, SVGEGT. V was shortened by 2 bases and J by 8 bases, with 9 bases between the two germline ends. The CDR3 extends over 12 amino acids. The CDR3 region has the DNA TGTGCCAGCAGTTACGGGGCGGCCGAAGCTTTCTTT. Translated, it gives CASSYGAAEAFF.

This clonotype turned up a few times. The CDR3 DNA reads as TGTGCCATCGGGGCAGTTAATGAAAAACTGTTTTTT. Translating it yields CAIGAVNEKLFF. V is TRBV10-3 and J is TRBJ1-4, with D tentatively TRBD1 (5 bases). The CDR3 is made up of 12 amino acids. Germline V gene data show CDR1 as ENHRY and CDR2 as SYGVKD. Trimming cost V 8 bases and J 4 bases, with 8 bases left between them.

This clonotype was counted a few times. The CDR3 carries no conserved terminal phenylalanine or tryptophan, so it likely arises from a read error. J is TRBJ1-1 and V is TRBV3-1; D call uncertain. CDR1 and CDR2 from the germline V gene are LGHDT and YNNKEL (reference sequence). The V and J ends lost 4 bases and 1 base respectively, with 13 bases between them. The CDR3 runs to 15 residues. Here the CDR3 reads CASSLGGSGNTEAFL. CDR3 nucleotides: TGTGCCAGCAGCCTGGGAGGGTCCGGGAACACTGAAGCTTTCCTT.

The chain couples TRBV9 to TRBJ2-5; the match to TRBD2 covers 7 bases. The V gene end was trimmed by 0 bases and the J gene end by 5 bases; junction bases not matched to a gene: 7. CDR3 length equals 15 residues. Germline CDR1 SGDLS, CDR2 YYNGEE. As DNA, the CDR3 is TGTGCCAGCAGCGTAGGGGGGGGGACCACTGAGACCCAGTACTTC. Residues: CASSVGGGTTETQYF.

The chain links TRBV19 to TRBJ2-2, with D uncertain. V was shortened by 6 bases and J by 0 bases, with 8 bases between the two germline ends. The germline CDR1 and CDR2 sequences are LNHDA and SQIVND (reference sequence). This CDR3 has 14 residues. CDR3 in DNA: TGTGCCAGTAGCTGGTCCGCGAACACCGGGGAGCTGTTTTTT. This encodes CASSWSANTGELFF.

This clonotype has a count of ten or more. The chain employs TRBV28 and TRBJ2-7; 7 bases map to TRBD1. Trimming removed 4 bases from V and 0 bases from J; junction bases left unmatched: 6. Per germline, CDR1 MDHEN and CDR2 SYDVKM. The CDR3 extends over 15 amino acids. The CDR3 DNA is TGTGCCAGCAGTTGGACAGGTCGAAGCTCCTACGAGCAGTACTTC. This gives the protein CASSWTGRSSYEQYF.

This clonotype turned up a few times. The chain is built from TRBV10-3 and TRBJ2-7; TRBD1 might be the D (5 bases). Trimming removed 0 bases at V and 2 bases at J, with 8 bases between. Per the germline V gene, CDR1 is ENHRY and CDR2 is SYGVKD. The CDR3 runs to 14 residues. The CDR3 spells CAISESTGTYEQYF. For the CDR3, the DNA is TGTGCCATCAGTGAGTCCACAGGAACCTACGAGCAGTACTTC.

This clonotype was counted a few times. The genes are TRBV29-1 and TRBJ2-5, with 7 positions matching TRBD1. The V segment lost 7 bases and the J segment 4 bases; nucleotides outside the gene matches: 9. Germline CDR1 SQVTM, CDR2 ANQGSEA. The CDR3 loop spans 13 amino acids. The CDR3 region is CSAGDRAGETQYF. CDR3 DNA: TGCAGCGCCGGAGACAGGGCAGGAGAGACCCAGTACTTC.

Details on this clonotype: A much larger clone differs by one base, so this may be a read error. The V and J genes are TRBV28 and TRBJ1-4, with D possibly TRBD1 on 5 matching bases. Looked up from germline, CDR1 is MDHEN and CDR2 is SYDVKM. The CDR3 covers 11 residues. V lost 11 bases and J lost 8, with 12 bases in between. The CDR3 DNA reads as TGTGCCTGCAACGAGGGGGAAAAACTGTTTTTT. It specifies CACNEGEKLFF.

A single count supports this clonotype. This sequence joins TRBV12-3 or TRBV12-4 and TRBJ1-6; D unclear. V was shortened by 3 bases and J by 7 bases, with 13 bases between the two germline ends. This CDR3 is built from 15 residues. CDR3 amino acids: CASSFSFAENSPLHF. CDR3 nucleotide sequence: TGTGCCAGCAGTTTCTCTTTCGCGGAGAATTCACCCCTCCACTTT.

On this clonotype: This may stem from a read error, because a much larger clone lies one nucleotide away. In this CDR3 the conserved last residue, phenylalanine or tryptophan, is missing, so a read error is likely. This rearrangement joins TRBV10-3 to TRBJ1-2, with a possible D match to TRBD1 (6 bases). The CDR3 totals 14 residues. V lost 2 bases and J 2 bases, leaving 9 bases between the germline ends. Germline V CDR1 and CDR2: ENHRY, SYGVKD. Written as DNA, the CDR3 is TGTGCCATCAGTGAGGGGGGCTGGAACTATGGCTACACCTCC. It specifies CAISEGGWNYGYTS.

This clonotype came up a few times. V gene TRBV6-1 combines with J gene TRBJ1-2; D possibly corresponds to TRBD1 (5 bases). CDR3 length: 15 amino acids. The ends were cut back, 6 bases at V and 7 bases at J, with 21 bases in the middle. The germline V gene encodes CDR1 MNHNS and CDR2 SASEGT. The CDR3 DNA reads as TGTGCCAGCAGCCGATATCCGGACGGGGACGCTGGCTACACCTTC. It yields the protein CASSRYPDGDAGYTF.

This clonotype occurred many times. CDR3 nucleotide sequence: TGTGCCAGCACGAGGACAGGGGTGGACAATGAGCAGTTCTTC. Translating gives CASTRTGVDNEQFF. The V gene is TRBV7-2, the J gene TRBJ2-1, with TRBD1 matching 9 bases. Germline loops: CDR1 SGHTA, CDR2 FQGNSA. CDR3 size: 14 residues. V shed 7 bases and J 5 bases; nucleotides not matched to a gene: 6.